These T cell receptor beta chains were read from a single sample in a study of identical twins. TCRdb reprocessed the 5' RACE reads with MiXCR, giving one entry per CDR3 protein. The table has fewer than 800,000 distinct CDR3 sequences, about 7.1% seen once. Separately, the same data were catalogued under a study of yellow fever vaccine responses in identical twins.

Sequencing used PBMCs. These receptors were obtained from a woman aged 18-29 years in good health. CDR3s include the opening cysteine and the closing phenylalanine or tryptophan. D genes are given only for firm matches. Clone size, where shown, is once, few, many, or a class for clones that have expanded.

TRBV11-2	TRBJ1-1	many	.	15	CASSFKYVPNTEAFF
TRBV12-3/TRBV12-4	TRBJ1-1	many	.	14	CASSPSWGNPEAFF
TRBV5-6	TRBJ1-2	many	.	13	CASSSDIFYGYTF
TRBV9	TRBJ1-6	.	.	14	CASRLGRGPVPLHF
TRBV5-1	TRBJ1-6	few	.	13	CATRGGNNSPLHF
TRBV6-2/TRBV6-3	TRBJ1-1	many	.	18	CASSYSGLVSEPNTEAFF
TRBV7-6	TRBJ1-1	many	TRBD1	15	CASSLYDREGTEAFF
TRBV20-1	TRBJ2-3	.	TRBD2	16	CSARLAGASRTDTQYF
TRBV20-1	TRBJ2-7	.	.	13	CSARDRGETQKYF
TRBV20-1	TRBJ2-3	many	.	14	CSTSIGGYTDTQYF
TRBV3-1	TRBJ1-3	many	.	16	CASSQDGGISGNTIYF
TRBV15	TRBJ2-7	.	.	15	CATSRDLGGGGEQYF
TRBV2	TRBJ2-1	.	.	12	CASSWQYNEQFF
TRBV12-3/TRBV12-4	TRBJ1-5	few	TRBD1	15	CASSLAGTGYQPQHF
TRBV28	TRBJ2-7	.	TRBD2	16	CASSLSGTSVRNEQYF
TRBV11-3	TRBJ2-1	.	.	15	CASSLDGAGRDEQFF
TRBV4-1	TRBJ2-5	.	.	15	CASSQDPRDQETQYF
TRBV20-1	TRBJ2-7	few	TRBD1	12	CSVRDRGRGQYF
TRBV27	TRBJ2-5	.	.	13	CASSLFPGETQYF
TRBV20-1	TRBJ2-5	few	.	14	CSARIGGPKKTQYF
TRBV20-1	TRBJ2-1	.	.	13	CSAWSGSYNEQFF
TRBV10-3	TRBJ2-7	few	TRBD2	16	CAISESRLAGKVEQYF
TRBV3-1	TRBJ1-1	many	.	14	CASSQVGGVTEAFF
TRBV27	TRBJ2-1	few	TRBD2	19	CASSLPGTSGAHSYNEQFF
TRBV28	TRBJ1-6	few	TRBD1	16	CASSPSGQQLNSPLHF
TRBV6-5	TRBJ2-5	few	.	16	CASSYSLAARQETQYF
TRBV20-1	TRBJ2-4	many	.	13	CSARGLAKNIQYF
TRBV10-3	TRBJ1-6	.	.	12	CAIREINSPLHF
TRBV5-5	TRBJ1-5	few	TRBD1	14	CASSLDRGYQPQHF
TRBV29-1	TRBJ2-5	.	TRBD1	13	CSVRDSLQETQYF
TRBV11-2	TRBJ2-3	.	TRBD2	18	CASSATVAGVLSTDTQYF
TRBV10-1	TRBJ2-7	few	.	13	CAGGFRLAYEQYF
TRBV12-3/TRBV12-4	TRBJ2-7	.	TRBD1	14	CASSPPGQGAEQYF
TRBV5-5	TRBJ1-4	few	.	16	CASSLNHRAGNEKLFF
TRBV7-6	TRBJ2-2	many	.	15	CASSNELKNTGELFF
TRBV7-8	TRBJ2-2	many	.	15	CASSLSGTDTGELFF
TRBV20-1	TRBJ2-1	many	TRBD2	15	CSASPRLAGGNEQFF
TRBV7-9	TRBJ2-3	many	.	16	CASSYLGGRSTDTQYF
TRBV12-3/TRBV12-4	TRBJ1-4	.	TRBD1	16	CASREGQGAVNEKLFF
TRBV12-3/TRBV12-4	TRBJ2-7	.	.	15	CATDGWGGTSYEQYF
TRBV29-1	TRBJ2-3	many	TRBD2	18	CSVDPGGLAGLLTDTQYF
TRBV7-2	TRBJ2-5	.	TRBD2	15	CASSSTAGGRETQYF
TRBV10-3	TRBJ2-7	many	.	14	CAISEPTDLYEQYF
TRBV16	TRBJ1-1	many	.	12	CASSHGNTEAFF
TRBV20-1	TRBJ1-5	few	TRBD1	14	CSAGITGGNQPQHF
TRBV12-3/TRBV12-4	TRBJ2-5	few	.	15	CASRKGPPGGETQYF
TRBV6-5	TRBJ2-7	few	.	15	CASSYSILASYEQYF
TRBV12-3/TRBV12-4	TRBJ1-1	many	.	14	CASKGGTPNTEAFF
TRBV11-2	TRBJ2-1	.	TRBD2	16	CASSLVSSGRFNEQFF